The 29 T cell receptor beta chains presented below share a single source sample, sequenced in a study of cytomegalovirus exposure and HLA in healthy donors. Both 60 Vbeta primers and 13 Jbeta primers went into the PCR. TCRdb's table, derived via immunoSEQ multiplex PCR, lists solely in-frame clones and lacks some. The top ten hold roughly 4.2% of the sample, which has 150,000 or so clones, more than 60% seen once. Sequencing input: PBMCs. The receptor set was obtained from a woman aged 40-49 years in good health and CMV-seronegative.

The V call is TRBV19, the J call TRBJ1-5, with 7 bases matching TRBD1. V lost 3 bases, J lost 5 bases, and 1 base stayed unmatched. Germline V gives CDR1 LNHDA, CDR2 SQIVND (reference sequence). This CDR3 has 13 amino acids. The CDR3 loop reads CASSIQGDQPQHF. The CDR3 DNA sequence: TGTGCCAGTAGTATCCAGGGGGATCAGCCCCAGCATTTT.

The chain combines TRBV6-5 with TRBJ2-1, with D maybe TRBD1 (6 bases). Germline values: CDR1 MNHEY, CDR2 SVGAGI. The CDR3 length is 16 residues. Trimming removed 3 bases at V and 0 bases at J, with 12 bases between. CDR3 coding DNA: TGTGCCAGCAGTTATTCTACAGGGAGCTCCTACAATGAGCAGTTCTTC. Translated: CASSYSTGSSYNEQFF.

The chain links TRBV9 to TRBJ2-2, with TRBD2 as a possible D gene (7 bases). V gave up 4 bases and J gave up 4 bases, with 14 bases separating them. The CDR3 spans 15 residues. The germline V gene has CDR1 SGDLS and CDR2 YYNGEE. This CDR3 reads CASSSGGLSTGELFF. CDR3 DNA: TGTGCCAGCAGCTCCGGGGGGCTAAGCACCGGGGAGCTGTTTTTT. Full variable domain (remainder filled in from reference TRBV9 and TRBJ2-2): DSGVTQTPKHLITATGQRVTLRCSPRSGDLSVYWYQQSLDQGLQFLIQYYNGEERAKGNILERFSAQQFPDLHSELNLSSLELGDSALYFCASSSGGLSTGELFFGEGSRLTVL.

The genes are TRBV25-1 and TRBJ1-2; D is uncertain. The CDR3 sequence is 12 residues long. Deletions cut 9 bases from V and 4 bases from J, with 12 bases between. The germline CDR1 and CDR2 sequences are MGHDK and SYGVNS. CDR3 coding DNA: TGTGCCAGTCGAGACTCGAGCTATGGCTACACCTTC. Amino acids: CASRDSSYGYTF.

This chain connects TRBV9 to TRBJ2-3, with D perhaps matching TRBD2 (6 bases). Germline V gives CDR1 SGDLS, CDR2 YYNGEE. This CDR3 has 13 residues. V lost 4 bases and J lost 5, with 11 bases in between. CDR3 protein: CASSTRLGDTQYF. The CDR3 DNA is TGTGCCAGCAGCACACGACTAGGAGATACGCAGTATTTT.

This chain links TRBV19 with TRBJ1-1, with 7 positions matching TRBD1. With 6 bases clipped from V and 2 bases from J, the junction kept 3 bases outside the gene matches. The CDR3 runs 13 residues. Germline CDR1 and CDR2: LNHDA and SQIVND (reference sequence). CDR3: CASRDRTNTEAFF. CDR3 DNA: TGTGCCAGTAGGGACAGGACCAACACTGAAGCTTTCTTT. Variable domain in full (rest from reference TRBV19 and TRBJ1-1): DGGITQSPKYLFRKEGQNVTLSCEQNLNHDAMYWYRQDPGQGLRLIYYSQIVNDFQKGDIAEGYSVSREKKESFPLTVTSAQKNPTAFYLCASRDRTNTEAFFGQGTRLTVV.

The V gene is TRBV18, the J gene TRBJ2-2; D is uncertain. There are 14 residues in the CDR3. V lost 1 base, J lost 5 bases, and 8 bases lay in between. Germline V gene lookup returns CDR1 KGHSH and CDR2 LQKENI. This CDR3 reads CASSPRLETGELFF. The DNA of the CDR3 is TGTGCCAGCTCACCACGGCTAGAGACCGGGGAGCTGTTTTTT.

This clone was found once. V is TRBV28 and J is TRBJ1-4; the D gene is possibly TRBD1 (6 bases). CDR3 length: 16 residues. The germline V and J ends were trimmed by 5 bases and 8 bases, with 21 bases remaining between them. Per germline, CDR1 MDHEN and CDR2 SYDVKM. This chain's CDR3 is CASSPSPQGFTEKLFF. The CDR3 DNA is TGTGCCAGCAGTCCGAGTCCGCAGGGGTTTACGGAAAAACTGTTTTTT.

The genes are TRBV28 and TRBJ1-5, with TRBD1 matching over 7 bases. Germline-derived CDR1 and CDR2 are MDHEN and SYDVKM. The CDR3 loop spans 16 amino acids. The V and J ends lost 4 bases and 5 bases, in that order; junction bases with no gene match: 11. CDR3 region: CASSSPGTEIYQPQHF. CDR3 bases: TGTGCCAGCAGTTCCCCCGGGACAGAAATTTATCAGCCCCAGCATTTT.

This rearrangement joins TRBV5-6 to TRBJ2-2; no clear D gene. CDR3 size: 15 residues. Germline CDR1 reads SGHDT; CDR2 reads YYEEEE. Trimming pared 0 bases from V and 1 base from J, leaving 7 bases between. The DNA of the CDR3 is TGTGCCAGCAGCTTGGGGCAGCGGAACACCGGGGAGCTGTTTTTT. It codes for CASSLGQRNTGELFF.

This chain links TRBV5-1 with TRBJ1-2; 11 nucleotides align to TRBD1. The CDR3 length is 14 residues. Germline CDR1 is SGHRS and CDR2 is YFSETQ. The V segment lost 4 bases and the J segment 8 bases; nucleotides outside the gene matches: 7. CDR3 residues: CASSVSGTGGGYTF. In nucleotides, the CDR3 is TGCGCCAGCAGCGTATCCGGGACAGGGGGAGGCTACACCTTC. The full variable domain, completed using reference TRBV5-1 and TRBJ1-2, is KAGVTQTPRYLIKTRGQQVTLSCSPISGHRSVSWYQQTPGQGLQFLFEYFSETQRNKGNFPGRFSGRQFSNSRSEMNVSTLELGDSALYLCASSVSGTGGGYTFGSGTRLTVV.

The chain joins TRBV19 to TRBJ1-1; D is ambiguous. V dropped 7 bases and J dropped 7 bases, with 10 bases sitting between them. Germline V gene data show CDR1 as LNHDA and CDR2 as SQIVND (reference sequence). The CDR3 is 11 residues long. CDR3 residues: CASKTSSEAFF. The CDR3 nucleotides are TGTGCCAGTAAAACGTCGAGTGAAGCTTTCTTT.

The chain recombines TRBV19 with TRBJ1-2; 8 nucleotides line up with TRBD1. CDR1 is LNHDA and CDR2 is SQIVND in the germline V gene (reference sequence). This CDR3 region has 15 residues. Germline trimming cut 0 bases from V and 8 bases from J; bases unmatched to any gene: 8. CDR3 sequence (DNA): TGTGCCAGTAGTATAGAATTCAGGGGGCAGTGGGGCTACACCTTC. It translates to CASSIEFRGQWGYTF.

The chain employs TRBV5-1 and TRBJ1-1; D not resolved. This CDR3 contains 13 residues. Trimming took 2 bases from V and 1 from J, leaving 6 bases between them. CDR1 and CDR2 (germline): SGHRS, YFSETQ. CDR3 region: CASSFQENTEAFF. The CDR3 region has the DNA TGCGCCAGCAGCTTTCAGGAGAACACTGAAGCTTTCTTT. The full variable domain, completed using reference TRBV5-1 and TRBJ1-1, is KAGVTQTPRYLIKTRGQQVTLSCSPISGHRSVSWYQQTPGQGLQFLFEYFSETQRNKGNFPGRFSGRQFSNSRSEMNVSTLELGDSALYLCASSFQENTEAFFGQGTRLTVV.

V usage is TRBV27 and J usage is TRBJ1-1; D unresolved. The CDR3 contains 18 residues. The germline gives CDR1 MNHEY, CDR2 SMNVEV (reference sequence). Deletions cut 4 bases from V and 0 bases from J, with 21 bases between. This CDR3 is CASSYYPSSTAMNTEAFF. Here the CDR3 DNA reads TGTGCCAGCAGTTACTACCCTTCATCGACGGCTATGAACACTGAAGCTTTCTTT.

The J gene is TRBJ2-5, the V gene TRBV28; 11 positions match TRBD2. The germline V gene has CDR1 MDHEN and CDR2 SYDVKM. CDR3 length: 16 amino acids. V trimming: 6 bases; J trimming: 4 bases; junction bases outside the gene matches: 10. CDR3 in amino acids: CASRLSGGAEGETQYF. CDR3 DNA: TGTGCCAGCAGACTTAGCGGGGGGGCCGAGGGAGAGACCCAGTACTTC.

This clone showed up just once. The genes are TRBV28 and TRBJ1-1, with a tentative D call TRBD1 (6 bases). Trimming cost V 6 bases and J 3 bases, with 17 bases left between them. CDR3 length: 15 residues. From germline, CDR1 is MDHEN and CDR2 SYDVKM. In DNA form, the CDR3 reads TGTGCCAGCAGCTCCCCACAGGGACCGCACACTGAAGCTTTCTTT. Encoded protein: CASSSPQGPHTEAFF.

This clone was observed a single time. In DNA form, the CDR3 reads TGCGCCAGCAGCCACGTCGGGGGGAGGCTAAGCAATCAGCCCCAGCATTTT. Amino acid sequence: CASSHVGGRLSNQPQHF. The chain combines TRBV4-1 with TRBJ1-5, with D possibly matching TRBD1 (5 bases). The CDR3 is 17 residues long. Per germline, CDR1 MGHRA and CDR2 YSYEKL. The V and J ends lost 3 bases and 1 base respectively, with 16 bases between them.

The rearrangement joins TRBV6-1 to TRBJ2-3, with a possible D match to TRBD2 (6 bases). Germline CDR1 and CDR2: MNHNS and SASEGT. The CDR3 covers 14 residues. V was shortened by 7 bases and J by 2 bases, with 13 bases between the two germline ends. The CDR3 sequence is CASIETRHTDTQYF. The CDR3 DNA follows: TGTGCCAGCATCGAGACTAGACACACAGATACGCAGTATTTT.

This chain uses TRBV7-9 with TRBJ1-5; 11 bases align to TRBD1. Trimming removed 1 base from V and 5 bases from J; junction bases left unmatched: 1. CDR3 length: 15 residues. In germline, CDR1 is SEHNR, CDR2 FQNEAQ (reference sequence). The CDR3 here is CASSLGTGGYQPQHF. The CDR3 region has the DNA TGTGCCAGCAGCTTAGGGACAGGGGGCTATCAGCCCCAGCATTTT.

This chain joins TRBV6-1 and TRBJ1-1; D might be TRBD1 (5 bases). This CDR3 comprises 13 residues. Trimming cost V 8 bases and J 4 bases, with 14 bases left between them. Germline CDR1 MNHNS, CDR2 SASEGT. CDR3 sequence reads: CASEEGESTEAFF. For the CDR3, the DNA is TGTGCCAGCGAGGAAGGGGAAAGCACTGAAGCTTTCTTT.

The chain carries TRBV6-6 and TRBJ1-1, with D unresolved. Trimming removed 5 bases from V and 8 bases from J, with 9 bases in between. The CDR3 runs 11 residues. The germline V gene encodes CDR1 MNHNY and CDR2 SVGAGI (reference sequence). DNA of the CDR3: TGTGCCAGCAGTAAGAACAAGGAAGCTTTCTTT. Protein: CASSKNKEAFF.

This chain uses TRBV6-5 with TRBJ1-5; the match to TRBD1 covers 7 bases. Unmatched junction bases numbered 2, after V lost 5 bases and J lost 4 bases. The CDR3 totals 13 residues. CDR1 and CDR2 (germline): MNHEY, SVGAGI. The CDR3 loop reads CASSRDSNQPQHF. For the CDR3, the DNA is TGTGCCAGCAGTAGGGACAGTAATCAGCCCCAGCATTTT.

The chain has TRBV5-1 and TRBJ2-1; the match to TRBD1 covers 9 bases. Germline V gene sequence: CDR1 SGHRS, CDR2 YFSETQ. This CDR3 is built from 17 residues. J lost 12 bases, V lost 3 bases, and 19 bases had no gene match. The CDR3 loop is CASSSSTGTGSLRSQFF. The CDR3 nucleotides read TGCGCCAGCAGCTCCTCAACCGGGACAGGGTCGTTAAGGTCGCAGTTCTTC.

The V and J genes are TRBV11-2 and TRBJ2-7; D gene uncertain. V lost 3 bases to trimming and J lost 9 bases, with 15 bases between them. This CDR3 region has 13 residues. Per germline, CDR1 SGHAT and CDR2 FQNNGV. The CDR3 protein is CASSFEADYGQYF. Written as DNA, the CDR3 is TGTGCCAGCAGCTTCGAGGCCGATTATGGGCAGTACTTC.

This rearrangement joins TRBV7-9 to TRBJ1-5, with D perhaps TRBD1 (5 bases). Germline V lookup: CDR1 SEHNR, CDR2 FQNEAQ (reference sequence). Trimming stripped 0 bases from V and 14 bases from J, with 11 bases between. The CDR3 extends over 12 amino acids. This chain's CDR3 is CASSLAGGDKHF. CDR3 in DNA: TGTGCCAGCAGCTTAGCCGGGGGGGATAAGCATTTT.

CDR3 in DNA: TGCGCCAGCAGTGAGGCAGGGTGGAGCTATGGCTACACCTTC. Translating it yields CASSEAGWSYGYTF. The V gene is TRBV10-1, the J gene TRBJ1-2, with D possibly matching TRBD1 (5 bases). The germline gives CDR1 WNHNN, CDR2 SYGVQD (reference sequence). This CDR3 is 14 amino acids long. V was cut by 2 bases and J by 4 bases, with 11 bases left in between.

The J gene is TRBJ2-7, the V gene TRBV5-1; possible D gene TRBD1, 5 bases. Trimming took off 0 bases at V and 1 base at J, with 8 bases between the two ends. Germline CDR1 and CDR2: SGHRS and YFSETQ. The CDR3 extends over 14 amino acids. CDR3 sequence reads: CASSLAQGSYEQYF. The CDR3 region has the DNA TGCGCCAGCAGCTTGGCGCAGGGTTCCTACGAGCAGTACTTC.

J is TRBJ2-3 and V is TRBV10-3, with 8 bases lining up with TRBD2. The CDR3 is 14 amino acids. Trimming cost V 4 bases and J 3 bases; bases outside gene matches: 3. Germline V gene sequence: CDR1 ENHRY, CDR2 SYGVKD. The CDR3: CAISVAGRTDTQYF. The DNA of the CDR3 is TGTGCCATCAGTGTAGCGGGGCGGACAGATACGCAGTATTTT.